This T cell receptor (beta chain) was identified in a study of CD8 T cells in Susac syndrome. Germline loops: CDR1 LNHNV, CDR2 YYDKDF (reference sequence). The CDR3 sequence is 16 residues long. The V gene lost 0 bases and the J gene lost 3 bases, with 15 bases spanning the gap. CD8+ and CD4+ blood T cells underwent TCR beta sequencing. RNA in amounts of about 0.5 to 1 ug was reverse transcribed with random hexamers. The immunoSEQ assay covered 54 Vbeta and 13 Jbeta segments for CDR3. TCRdb re-called the immunoSEQ multiplex PCR reads with MiXCR, one entry per CDR3 protein. The data show 350,000 to 550,000 distinct CDR3 sequences, 75% to 90% seen once.

The origin of this receptor is a human donor with multiple sclerosis. The sequencing sample was made of CD8+ T cells from PBMCs. V and J are TRBV15 and TRBJ2-7; D is unresolved. The CDR3 reads CATSRDVVSFDYEQYF. CDR3 nucleotides: TGTGCCACCAGCAGAGATGTAGTCAGTTTTGACTACGAGCAGTACTTC.